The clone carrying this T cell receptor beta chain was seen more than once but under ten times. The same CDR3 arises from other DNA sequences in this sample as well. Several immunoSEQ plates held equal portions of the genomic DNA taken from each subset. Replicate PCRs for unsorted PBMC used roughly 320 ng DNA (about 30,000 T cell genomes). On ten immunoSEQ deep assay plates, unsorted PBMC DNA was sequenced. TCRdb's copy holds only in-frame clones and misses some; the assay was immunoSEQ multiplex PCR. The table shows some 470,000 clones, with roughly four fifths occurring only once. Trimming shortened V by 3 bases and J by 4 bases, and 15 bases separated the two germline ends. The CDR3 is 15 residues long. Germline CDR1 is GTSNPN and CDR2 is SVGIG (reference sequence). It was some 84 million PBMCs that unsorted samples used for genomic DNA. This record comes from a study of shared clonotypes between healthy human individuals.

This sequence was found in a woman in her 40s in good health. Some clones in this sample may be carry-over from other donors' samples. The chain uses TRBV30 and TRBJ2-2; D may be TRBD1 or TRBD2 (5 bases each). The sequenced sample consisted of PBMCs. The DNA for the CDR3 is TGTGCCTGGAGCTTCCGGGACCGAGTCACCGGGGAGCTGTTTTTT. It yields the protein CAWSFRDRVTGELFF.